This TCR beta chain was sequenced during a study of control samples from healthy donors and cancer patients. The repertoire was sequenced with immunoSEQ multiplex PCR; TCRdb's copy has only in-frame clones and lacks some. Of around 150,000 clones in the sample, about 86% were seen once. This clonotype was sampled from a man between 18 and 35 years old in good health. Material: blood.

CDR3 coding DNA: TGTGCCAGCAGTTCGGAGTTTAGCAATCAGCCCCAGCATTTT. Translated: CASSSEFSNQPQHF. This rearrangement joins TRBV6-5 to TRBJ1-5; the D is unclear. The length of the CDR3 is 14 residues. Germline CDR1 reads MNHEY; CDR2 reads SVGAGI. Trimming removed 4 bases at V and 0 bases at J, with 7 bases between.